This T cell receptor (beta chain) was captured in a study of blood T cell repertoires in COVID-19. Study summary: Material from acute and convalescent COVID-19 was sourced from the United States, Italy and Spain. Sources were T cells, B-cell-depleted T cells, or PBMCs; the material itself was cDNA or gDNA.

The assay was immunoSEQ multiplex PCR, and TCRdb's table has in-frame clones only and misses some. The profile covers approximately 46,000 clones, with more than 75% appearing a single time and 15% to 20% taken by the ten largest. This TCR derives from a man between 60 and 75 years old with active or convalescent COVID-19. The material sequenced was peripheral blood.

The CDR3 sequence: CASSEGLQETQYF. DNA of the CDR3: TGTGCCAGCAGTGAGGGCTTACAAGAGACCCAGTACTTC. The V call is TRBV6-1, the J call TRBJ2-5; D unclear. CDR1 and CDR2 (germline): MNHNS, SASEGT. V dropped 3 bases and J dropped 2 bases, with 7 bases sitting between them. The CDR3 contains 13 residues.